One sample yielded the 21 T cell receptor beta chains listed below, sequenced in a study of long-term antiretroviral therapy in people with HIV. Running of the v3.0 immunoSEQ assay took place at survey level. The repertoire was sequenced with immunoSEQ multiplex PCR; TCRdb's copy has only in-frame clones and lacks some. The sample includes about 27,000 clones, roughly four fifths of them seen just once. This specimen consisted of unsorted PBMCs, obtained 0.8 years before starting antiretroviral therapy. These receptors were taken from a man aged 18 to 29 with HIV.

The chain recombines TRBV27 with TRBJ2-1, with a weak D call TRBD2 (6 bases). This CDR3 is built from 16 residues. Germline V gene sequence: CDR1 MNHEY, CDR2 SMNVEV (reference sequence). Trimming took 1 base from V and 6 from J, leaving 16 bases between them. This CDR3 reads CASSLLAGGLRNEQFF. The CDR3 DNA follows: TGTGCCAGCAGTTTATTAGCAGGAGGACTACGCAATGAGCAGTTCTTC.

Only a few counts were recorded for this clone. The J gene is TRBJ1-2, the V gene TRBV10-3; D is perhaps TRBD1 (5 bases). The CDR3 length is 14 residues. Germline assignment: CDR1 ENHRY and CDR2 SYGVKD. Trimming removed 3 bases from V and 3 bases from J, with 11 bases in between. The CDR3 spells CAISEVGTDYGYTF. The CDR3 coding sequence is TGTGCCATCAGTGAAGTTGGGACCGACTATGGCTACACCTTC.

V gene TRBV6-4 combines with J gene TRBJ1-2; 8 nucleotides align to TRBD1. Trimming cost V 6 bases and J 4 bases; bases outside gene matches: 19. The CDR3 spans 18 residues. CDR1 and CDR2 (germline): MRHNA, SNTAGT. CDR3 in amino acids: CASSEEYTGQGLGYGYTF. As DNA, the CDR3 is TGTGCCAGCAGCGAGGAATATACAGGACAGGGCCTCGGCTATGGCTACACCTTC.

J is TRBJ2-7 and V is TRBV5-4, with a tentative D call TRBD2 (5 bases). The CDR3 loop spans 17 amino acids. From germline, CDR1 is SGHNT and CDR2 YYREEE (reference sequence). The ends were cut back, 0 bases at V and 4 bases at J, with 20 bases in the middle. In nucleotides, the CDR3 is TGTGCCAGCAGCTTGGGACTACCCACGAGAGGTGGATACGAGCAGTACTTC. This encodes CASSLGLPTRGGYEQYF.

The CDR3 is CASSRGGAEETQYF. CDR3 bases: TGTGCCAGTAGTAGGGGGGGAGCCGAAGAGACCCAGTACTTC. The chain couples TRBV19 to TRBJ2-5; the match to TRBD2 covers 7 bases. Germline V gene data show CDR1 as LNHDA and CDR2 as SQIVND (reference sequence). V lost 4 bases to trimming and J lost 3 bases; unmatched junction nucleotides: 5. The CDR3 consists of 14 residues.

CDR3: CAISETNSGANVLTF. DNA of the CDR3: TGTGCCATCAGTGAGACAAACTCTGGGGCCAACGTCCTGACTTTC. The chain links TRBV10-3 to TRBJ2-6, with D uncertain. CDR3 length: 15 amino acids. V lost 2 bases and J lost 0, with 5 bases in between. CDR1 ENHRY and CDR2 SYGVKD come from the germline V gene.

This clone was seen a few times. Here the CDR3 DNA reads TGCGCCAGCAGCCAAGACCTGAGTTGGACCCGAGCTAACTATGGCTACACCTTC. Translation gives CASSQDLSWTRANYGYTF. The chain employs TRBV4-3 and TRBJ1-2; no firm D call. The CDR3 is 18 residues long. Germline V lookup: CDR1 LGHNA, CDR2 YSLEER. V gave up 0 bases and J gave up 0 bases, with 17 bases separating them.

This chain joins TRBV9 and TRBJ1-1; D perhaps matches TRBD1 (5 bases). Germline CDR1 is SGDLS and CDR2 is YYNGEE. The CDR3 runs 17 residues. The V end was cut by 3 bases, the J end by 5 bases, with 23 bases between. The CDR3 sequence: CASSGGLIGARGTEAFF. The CDR3 nucleotides are TGTGCCAGCAGCGGGGGATTGATAGGGGCGCGGGGAACTGAAGCTTTCTTT.

V and J are TRBV9 and TRBJ2-5; perhaps TRBD2 as D (5 bases). V was pared by 3 bases and J by 3 bases, with 9 bases between. From germline, CDR1 is SGDLS and CDR2 YYNGEE. The CDR3 runs to 13 residues. The DNA of the CDR3 is TGTGCCAGCAGCGCCCGGGGTAAAGAGACCCAGTACTTC. Its protein is CASSARGKETQYF.

The chain combines TRBV18 with TRBJ2-1; D is possibly TRBD2 (6 bases). V gave up 1 base and J gave up 0 bases, with 7 bases separating them. Germline lookup yields CDR1 KGHSH and CDR2 LQKENI. The CDR3 extends over 15 amino acids. The CDR3 DNA reads as TGTGCCAGCTCACCACTAGCGGACTCCTACAATGAGCAGTTCTTC. Protein product: CASSPLADSYNEQFF.

This CDR3 is CASSVGQTHIDTQYF. Here the CDR3 DNA reads TGTGCCAGCAGCGTAGGACAGACGCACATAGATACGCAGTATTTT. The rearrangement links TRBV9 to TRBJ2-3, with D maybe TRBD1 (5 bases). The germline V gene encodes CDR1 SGDLS and CDR2 YYNGEE. Trimming took off 0 bases at V and 5 bases at J, with 13 bases between the two ends. The CDR3 runs to 15 residues.

This clone was picked up one time. The chain joins TRBV7-9 to TRBJ2-5; perhaps TRBD2 as D (6 bases). V was cut by 4 bases and J by 10 bases, with 19 bases left in between. The germline CDR1 and CDR2 sequences are SEHNR and FQNEAQ (reference sequence). This CDR3 comprises 14 residues. CDR3 loop: CASSWAGGGGNQYF. The CDR3 DNA reads as TGTGCCAGCAGCTGGGCCGGCGGTGGGGGGAACCAGTACTTC.

The V and J genes are TRBV29-1 and TRBJ1-4; D gene ambiguous. Germline CDR1 SQVTM, CDR2 ANQGSEA. The germline V and J ends were trimmed by 2 bases and 4 bases, with 11 bases remaining between them. CDR3 size: 14 residues. The CDR3 is CSVELVTVNEKLFF. The DNA of the CDR3 is TGCAGCGTTGAACTTGTCACGGTTAATGAAAAACTGTTTTTT.

This chain uses TRBV4-3 with TRBJ2-1, with 8 bases lining up with TRBD1. Per the germline V gene, CDR1 is LGHNA and CDR2 is YSLEER. Trimming cost V 4 bases and J 8 bases; bases outside gene matches: 7. The CDR3 spans 14 residues. This CDR3 reads CASSLLDRVDEQFF. The CDR3 bases are TGCGCCAGCAGCCTGTTGGACAGGGTGGATGAGCAGTTCTTC.

The CDR3 DNA reads as TGTGCCAGCACCCCCACGACAGTTGAAGCTTTCTTT. Its protein product is CASTPTTVEAFF. The rearrangement uses TRBV6-6 and TRBJ1-1, with TRBD1 as a possible D gene (5 bases). The germline V gene encodes CDR1 MNHNY and CDR2 SVGAGI (reference sequence). V dropped 7 bases and J dropped 7 bases, with 13 bases sitting between them. This CDR3 has 12 amino acids.

The rearrangement links TRBV28 to TRBJ2-2, with D uncertain. V lost 2 bases, J lost 2 bases, and 0 bases lay in between. Germline CDR1 reads MDHEN; CDR2 reads SYDVKM. The CDR3 length is 12 residues. This chain's CDR3 is CASSLNTGELFF. Here the CDR3 DNA reads TGTGCCAGCAGTTTAAACACCGGGGAGCTGTTTTTT. The variable domain in full, completed from reference TRBV28 and TRBJ2-2, reads DVKVTQSSRYLVKRTGEKVFLECVQDMDHENMFWYRQDPGLGLRLIYFSYDVKMKEKGDIPEGYSVSREKKERFSLILESASTNQTSMYLCASSLNTGELFFGEGSRLTVL.

The CDR3, as DNA: TGTGCCAGCAGTTTCTATTACCAAGAGACCCAGTACTTC. It translates to CASSFYYQETQYF. The chain is built from TRBV27 and TRBJ2-5, with D unclear. The V and J ends lost 3 bases and 0 bases respectively, with 5 bases between them. The CDR3 covers 13 residues. Germline V gene lookup returns CDR1 MNHEY and CDR2 SMNVEV (reference sequence).

The chain links TRBV19 to TRBJ2-7; 11 bases are a match to TRBD2. The germline V gene encodes CDR1 LNHDA and CDR2 SQIVND (reference sequence). The CDR3 is 16 residues long. V trimming: 5 bases; J trimming: 5 bases; junction bases outside the gene matches: 11. The CDR3 DNA is TGTGCCAGTAGTCCATTAGCGGGAGGGGATCAAGACGAGCAGTACTTC. It yields the protein CASSPLAGGDQDEQYF.

V gene TRBV9 combines with J gene TRBJ2-2; 10 bases are shared with TRBD1. The CDR3 is 16 residues long. Losses at the gene ends were 2 bases for V and 5 bases for J; bases not matched to a gene: 6. CDR1 and CDR2 from the germline V gene are SGDLS and YYNGEE. CDR3 DNA sequence: TGTGCCAGCAGCGTCCCGGGACAGGGGTTGACCGGGGAGCTGTTTTTT. It codes for CASSVPGQGLTGELFF.

The chain is built from TRBV28 and TRBJ2-7, with D perhaps TRBD1 (6 bases). Per the germline V gene, CDR1 is MDHEN and CDR2 is SYDVKM. The CDR3 is 12 residues long. V was clipped by 5 bases and J by 4 bases, with 9 bases between them. CDR3 sequence (DNA): TGTGCCAGCAGTCTAGGGGGATACGAGCAGTACTTC. Its translation is CASSLGGYEQYF. Using reference TRBV28 and TRBJ2-7 for the parts outside the CDR3, the full variable domain is DVKVTQSSRYLVKRTGEKVFLECVQDMDHENMFWYRQDPGLGLRLIYFSYDVKMKEKGDIPEGYSVSREKKERFSLILESASTNQTSMYLCASSLGGYEQYFGPGTRLTVT.

The chain is built from TRBV5-3 and TRBJ2-7; 8 bases match TRBD1. TRBV5-3 carries the ORF label, with uncertain function. J gave up 3 bases and V 2 bases, and 16 bases lay outside the gene matches. The CDR3 is 18 amino acids. CDR3 loop: CARSFGPGGEIDIYEQYF. DNA for the CDR3: TGTGCCAGAAGCTTCGGACCAGGGGGCGAAATCGATATCTACGAGCAGTACTTC.